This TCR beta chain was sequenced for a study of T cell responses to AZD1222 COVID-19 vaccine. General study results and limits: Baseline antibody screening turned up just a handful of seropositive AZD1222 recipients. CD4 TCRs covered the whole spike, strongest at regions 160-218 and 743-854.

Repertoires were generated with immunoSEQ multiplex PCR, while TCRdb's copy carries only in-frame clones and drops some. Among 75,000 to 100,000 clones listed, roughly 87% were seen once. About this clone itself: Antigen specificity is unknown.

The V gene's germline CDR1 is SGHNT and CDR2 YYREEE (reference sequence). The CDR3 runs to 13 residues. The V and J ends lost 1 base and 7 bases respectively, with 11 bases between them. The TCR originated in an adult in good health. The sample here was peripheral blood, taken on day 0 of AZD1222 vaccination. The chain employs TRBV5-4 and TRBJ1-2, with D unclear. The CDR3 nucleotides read TGTGCCAGCAGCTTGCCCGGGAGAAGTGGCTACACCTTC. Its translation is CASSLPGRSGYTF.